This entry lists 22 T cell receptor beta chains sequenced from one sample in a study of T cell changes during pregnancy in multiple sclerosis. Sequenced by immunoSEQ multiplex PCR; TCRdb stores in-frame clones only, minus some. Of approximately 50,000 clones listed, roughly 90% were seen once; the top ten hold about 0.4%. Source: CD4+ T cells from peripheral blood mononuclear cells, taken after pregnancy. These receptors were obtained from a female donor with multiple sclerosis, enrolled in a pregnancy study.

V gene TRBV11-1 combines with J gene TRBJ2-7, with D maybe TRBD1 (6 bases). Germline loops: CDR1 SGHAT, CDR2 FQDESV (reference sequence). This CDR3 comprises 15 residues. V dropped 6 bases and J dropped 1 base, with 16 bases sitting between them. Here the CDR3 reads CASSSARDTSYEQYF. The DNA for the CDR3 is TGTGCCAGCAGTTCAGCCCGGGACACTTCCTACGAGCAGTACTTC.

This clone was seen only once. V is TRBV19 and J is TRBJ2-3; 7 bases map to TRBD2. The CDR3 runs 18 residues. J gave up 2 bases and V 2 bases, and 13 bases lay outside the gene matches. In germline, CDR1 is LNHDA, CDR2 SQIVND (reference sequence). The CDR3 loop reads CASSIWASGKEITDTQYF. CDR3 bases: TGTGCCAGTAGTATATGGGCTAGCGGAAAAGAAATCACAGATACGCAGTATTTT.

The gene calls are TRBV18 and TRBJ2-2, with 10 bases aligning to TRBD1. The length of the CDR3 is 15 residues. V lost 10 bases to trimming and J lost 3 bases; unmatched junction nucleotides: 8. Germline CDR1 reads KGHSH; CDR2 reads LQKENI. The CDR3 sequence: CATLGTGADTGELFF. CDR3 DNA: TGTGCCACCCTCGGGACAGGGGCGGACACCGGGGAGCTGTTTTTT.

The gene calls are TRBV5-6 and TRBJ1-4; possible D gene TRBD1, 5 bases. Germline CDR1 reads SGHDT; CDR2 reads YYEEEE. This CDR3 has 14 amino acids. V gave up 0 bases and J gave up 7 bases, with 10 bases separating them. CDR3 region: CASSLAGVSEKLFF. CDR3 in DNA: TGTGCCAGCAGCTTGGCGGGGGTCAGTGAAAAACTGTTTTTT.

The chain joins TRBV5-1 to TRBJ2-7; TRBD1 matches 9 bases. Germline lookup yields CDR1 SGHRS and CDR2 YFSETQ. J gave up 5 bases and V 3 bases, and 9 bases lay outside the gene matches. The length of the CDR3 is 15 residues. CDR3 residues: CASSSTGTGNHEQYF. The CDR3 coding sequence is TGCGCCAGCAGCTCTACCGGGACAGGGAACCACGAGCAGTACTTC.

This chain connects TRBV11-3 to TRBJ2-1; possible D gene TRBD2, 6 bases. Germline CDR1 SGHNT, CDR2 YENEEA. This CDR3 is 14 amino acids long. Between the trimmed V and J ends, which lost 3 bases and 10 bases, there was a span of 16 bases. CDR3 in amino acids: CASSFNRLASEQFF. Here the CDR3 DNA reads TGTGCCAGCAGCTTTAATAGGCTAGCGAGCGAGCAGTTCTTC.

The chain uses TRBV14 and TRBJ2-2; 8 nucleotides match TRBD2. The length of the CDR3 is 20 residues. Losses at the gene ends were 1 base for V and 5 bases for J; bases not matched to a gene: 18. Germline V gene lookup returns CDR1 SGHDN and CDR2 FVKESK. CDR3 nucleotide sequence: TGTGCCAGCAGCCAAGCGGGGGTAGCGGGGATGCCTCCGTGGACCGGGGAGCTGTTTTTT. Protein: CASSQAGVAGMPPWTGELFF. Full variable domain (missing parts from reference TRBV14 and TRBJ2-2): EAGVTQFPSHSVIEKGQTVTLRCDPISGHDNLYWYRRVMGKEIKFLLHFVKESKQDESGMPNNRFLAERTGGTYSTLKVQPAELEDSGVYFCASSQAGVAGMPPWTGELFFGEGSRLTVL.

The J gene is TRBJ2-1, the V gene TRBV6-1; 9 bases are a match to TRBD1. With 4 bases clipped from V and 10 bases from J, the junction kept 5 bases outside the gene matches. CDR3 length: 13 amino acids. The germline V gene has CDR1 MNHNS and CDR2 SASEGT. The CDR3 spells CASSVDRGVEQFF. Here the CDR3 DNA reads TGTGCCAGCAGTGTTGACAGGGGGGTGGAGCAGTTCTTC.

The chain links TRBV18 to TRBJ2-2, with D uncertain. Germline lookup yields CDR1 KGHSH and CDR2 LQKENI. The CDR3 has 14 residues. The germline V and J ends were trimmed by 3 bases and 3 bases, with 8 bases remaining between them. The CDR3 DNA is TGTGCCAGCTCACCGAAGCCGGACACCGGGGAGCTGTTTTTT. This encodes CASSPKPDTGELFF. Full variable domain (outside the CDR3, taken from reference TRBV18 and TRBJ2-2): NAGVMQNPRHLVRRRGQEARLRCSPMKGHSHVYWYRQLPEEGLKFMVYLQKENIIDESGMPKERFSAEFPKEGPSILRIQQVVRGDSAAYFCASSPKPDTGELFFGEGSRLTVL.

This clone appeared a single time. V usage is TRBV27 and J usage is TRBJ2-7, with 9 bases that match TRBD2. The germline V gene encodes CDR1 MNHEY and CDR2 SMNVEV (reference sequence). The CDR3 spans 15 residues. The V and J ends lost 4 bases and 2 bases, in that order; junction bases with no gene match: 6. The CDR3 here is CASSSSTSGAYEQYF. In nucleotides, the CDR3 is TGTGCCAGCAGTTCATCGACTAGCGGAGCCTACGAGCAGTACTTC.

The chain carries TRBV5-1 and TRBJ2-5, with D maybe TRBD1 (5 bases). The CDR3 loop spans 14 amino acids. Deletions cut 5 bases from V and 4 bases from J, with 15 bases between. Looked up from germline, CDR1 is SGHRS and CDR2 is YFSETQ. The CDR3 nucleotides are TGCGCCAGCAGAAGACTGGGTGGGGCAGAGACCCAGTACTTC. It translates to CASRRLGGAETQYF.

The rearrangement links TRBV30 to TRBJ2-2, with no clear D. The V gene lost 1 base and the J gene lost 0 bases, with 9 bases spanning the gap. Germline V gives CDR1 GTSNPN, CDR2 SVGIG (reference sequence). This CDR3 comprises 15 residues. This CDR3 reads CAWSATGPNTGELFF. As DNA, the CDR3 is TGTGCCTGGAGTGCAACGGGTCCGAACACCGGGGAGCTGTTTTTT. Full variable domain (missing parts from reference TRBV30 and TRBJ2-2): SQTIHQWPATLVQPVGSPLSLECTVEGTSNPNLYWYRQAAGRGLQLLFYSVGIGQISSEVPQNLSASRPQDRQFILSSKKLLLSDSGFYLCAWSATGPNTGELFFGEGSRLTVL.

CDR3 coding DNA: TGTGCCAGCTCACTTCAGACTAGCGGGAGTGATACGCAGTATTTT. Its translation is CASSLQTSGSDTQYF. The V gene is TRBV18, the J gene TRBJ2-3, with TRBD2 matching over 12 bases. This CDR3 is built from 15 residues. The germline gives CDR1 KGHSH, CDR2 LQKENI. Trimming removed 4 bases from V and 6 bases from J; junction bases left unmatched: 5. Filled out from reference TRBV18 and TRBJ2-3, the complete variable domain reads NAGVMQNPRHLVRRRGQEARLRCSPMKGHSHVYWYRQLPEEGLKFMVYLQKENIIDESGMPKERFSAEFPKEGPSILRIQQVVRGDSAAYFCASSLQTSGSDTQYFGPGTRLTVL.

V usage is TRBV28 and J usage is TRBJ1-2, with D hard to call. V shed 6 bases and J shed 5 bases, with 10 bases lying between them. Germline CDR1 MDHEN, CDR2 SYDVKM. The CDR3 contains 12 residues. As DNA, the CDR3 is TGTGCCAGCAGAACAGCCGATTATGGCTACACCTTC. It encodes CASRTADYGYTF.

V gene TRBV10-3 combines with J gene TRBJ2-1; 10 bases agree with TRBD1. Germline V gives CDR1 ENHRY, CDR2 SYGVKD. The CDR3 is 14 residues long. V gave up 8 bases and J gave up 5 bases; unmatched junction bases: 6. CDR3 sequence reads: CAIASGQGDNEQFF. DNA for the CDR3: TGTGCCATCGCTTCCGGACAGGGGGACAATGAGCAGTTCTTC.

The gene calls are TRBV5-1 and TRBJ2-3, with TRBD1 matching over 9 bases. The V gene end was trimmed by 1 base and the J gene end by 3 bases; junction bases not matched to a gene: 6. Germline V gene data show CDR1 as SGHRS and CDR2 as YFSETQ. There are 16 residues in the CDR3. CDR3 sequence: CASSLRVTGGTDTQYF. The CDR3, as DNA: TGCGCCAGCAGCTTGAGGGTGACAGGGGGTACAGATACGCAGTATTTT.

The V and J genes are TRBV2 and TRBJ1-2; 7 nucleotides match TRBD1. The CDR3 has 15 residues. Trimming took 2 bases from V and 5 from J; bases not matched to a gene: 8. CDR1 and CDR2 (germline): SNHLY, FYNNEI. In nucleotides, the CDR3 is TGTGCCAGCAGTGAATATACGGGACAGAAGTATGGCTACACCTTC. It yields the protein CASSEYTGQKYGYTF.

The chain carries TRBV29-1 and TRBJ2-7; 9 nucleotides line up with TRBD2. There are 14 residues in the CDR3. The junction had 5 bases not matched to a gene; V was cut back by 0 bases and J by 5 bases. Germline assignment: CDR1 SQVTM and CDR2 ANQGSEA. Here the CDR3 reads CSVEDVAGVNEQYF. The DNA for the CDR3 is TGCAGCGTTGAAGATGTAGCGGGAGTAAACGAGCAGTACTTC.

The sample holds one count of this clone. The CDR3 loop reads CASSLYQGRNTEAFF. The CDR3 coding sequence is TGTGCCAGCAGCTTGTACCAGGGGCGAAACACTGAAGCTTTCTTT. The chain is built from TRBV5-5 and TRBJ1-1; D perhaps matches TRBD1 (6 bases). From germline, CDR1 is SGHKS and CDR2 YYEKEE (reference sequence). CDR3 size: 15 residues. Between the trimmed V and J ends, which lost 1 base and 2 bases, there was a span of 12 bases.

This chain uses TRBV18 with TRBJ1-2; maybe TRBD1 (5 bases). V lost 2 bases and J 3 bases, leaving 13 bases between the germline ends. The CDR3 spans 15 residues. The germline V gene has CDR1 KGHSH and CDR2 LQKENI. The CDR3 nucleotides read TGTGCCAGCTCACCAGGAGGGACTACTGACTATGGCTACACCTTC. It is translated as CASSPGGTTDYGYTF. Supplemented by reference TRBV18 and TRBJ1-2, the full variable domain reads NAGVMQNPRHLVRRRGQEARLRCSPMKGHSHVYWYRQLPEEGLKFMVYLQKENIIDESGMPKERFSAEFPKEGPSILRIQQVVRGDSAAYFCASSPGGTTDYGYTFGSGTRLTVV.

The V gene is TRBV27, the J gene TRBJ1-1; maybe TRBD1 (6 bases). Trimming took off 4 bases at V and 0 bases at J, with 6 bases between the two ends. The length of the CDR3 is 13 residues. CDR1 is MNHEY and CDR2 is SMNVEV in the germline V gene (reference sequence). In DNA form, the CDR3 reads TGTGCCAGCAGTTACAGGGTGAACACTGAAGCTTTCTTT. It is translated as CASSYRVNTEAFF.

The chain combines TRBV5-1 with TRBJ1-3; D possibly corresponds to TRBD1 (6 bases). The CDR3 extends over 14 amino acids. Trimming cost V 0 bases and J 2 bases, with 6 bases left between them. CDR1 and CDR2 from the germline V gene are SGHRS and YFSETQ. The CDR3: CASSLAGAGNTIYF. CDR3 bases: TGCGCCAGCAGCTTGGCAGGGGCTGGAAACACCATATATTTT.